A selection of T cell receptor beta chains follows, all from one sample in a study of blood T cell repertoires in COVID-19. Sequenced by immunoSEQ multiplex PCR; TCRdb stores in-frame clones only, minus some. The table shows some 250,000 clones, with about 89% occurring only once. Source material: PBMCs or T cells enriched from blood (not recorded which). Receptors were obtained from a man between 40 and 49 years old who had recovered from COVID-19. Each CDR3 is given with its conserved first and last residue. D genes are given only for firm matches. The size of a clone is reported for some rows only, either as once, few or many, or as a class for expanded clones.

>TRBJ2-4|-|TRBV28|17|-
CASSPRQAKLAKNIQYF
TGTGCCAGCAGTCCCCGACAGGCCAAACTAGCCAAAAACATTCAGTACTTC
>TRBJ2-7|-|TRBV2|13|-
CASHRVTSYEQYF
TGTGCCAGCCACAGGGTTACCTCCTACGAGCAGTACTTC
>TRBJ1-1|-|TRBV28|12|-
CASSPFGGLAFF
TGTGCCAGCAGTCCCTTCGGGGGGCTAGCTTTCTTT
>TRBJ2-1|TRBD2|TRBV27|14|-
CASTRGTSVNEQFF
TGTGCCAGCACCCGGGGGACTAGTGTCAATGAGCAGTTCTTC
>TRBJ1-4|TRBD1|TRBV7-9|15|-
CASSPRQGPNEKLFF
TGTGCCAGCAGCCCCAGACAGGGACCGAATGAAAAACTGTTTTTT
>TRBJ1-5|TRBD1|TRBV4-1|17|-
CASSQDYGTGGDQPQHF
TGCGCCAGCAGCCAAGATTATGGGACAGGGGGTGATCAGCCCCAGCATTTT
>TRBJ2-3|TRBD1|TRBV18|17|-
CASSPRGQGAGTDTQYF
TGTGCCAGCTCACCACGGGGACAGGGGGCCGGCACAGATACGCAGTATTTT
>TRBJ2-3|TRBD2|TRBV6-5|13|once
CASRSGVPDTQYF
TGTGCCAGCAGAAGCGGGGTGCCAGATACGCAGTATTTT
>TRBJ1-2|-|TRBV5-5|15|once
CASSLAGEGFYGYTF
TGTGCCAGCAGCTTGGCCGGGGAGGGGTTCTATGGCTACACCTTC
>TRBJ2-2|-|TRBV7-3|16|-
CASSARRGVDTGELFF
TGTGCCAGCAGCGCTCGCAGGGGTGTCGACACCGGGGAGCTGTTTTTT
>TRBJ1-1|TRBD1|TRBV18|14|once
CASSPTGVGTEAFF
TGTGCCAGCTCACCGACAGGGGTGGGCACTGAAGCTTTCTTT
>TRBJ1-3|TRBD1|TRBV7-3|14|-
CASSFTGVGNTIYF
TGTGCCAGCAGCTTTACAGGGGTGGGAAACACCATATATTTT
>TRBJ2-1|-|TRBV7-8|13|-
CASSLAGGRWEFF
TGTGCCAGCAGCTTAGCGGGGGGGCGTTGGGAGTTCTTC
>TRBJ1-2|TRBD1|TRBV7-9|14|-
CASSSSTGYYGYTF
TGTGCCAGCAGCTCCTCGACAGGGTACTATGGCTACACCTTC
>TRBJ1-2|TRBD1|TRBV6-2/TRBV6-3|15|few
CASSRQGALGYGYTF
TGTGCCAGCAGTCGACAGGGGGCACTCGGCTATGGCTACACCTTC
>TRBJ1-1|-|TRBV10-3|12|-
CATVQGSTEAFF
TGTGCCACCGTTCAGGGTAGCACTGAAGCTTTCTTT